This T cell receptor beta chain was observed in a study of T cell repertoires in cytomegalovirus infection. Study background: In public TCR beta signatures, there were indications of both CMV infection and matching HLA type. Study results and limitations: Dominant in the ex vivo response were TCR beta clonotypes restricted by HLA-C and specific for CMV. Summed frequency of shared TCR beta families picked out CMV carriers who also had the relevant HLA.

MiXCR, run by TCRdb on the reads, gives a single entry per CDR3 protein. The sample lists over 150,000 distinct CDR3 sequences; approximately 15% were seen once. Worth noting for this clonotype: The target antigen is unknown.

The TCR comes from a human donor in good health (CMV status not recorded). Some clones in this sample may be carry-over from other donors' samples. Sequences were obtained from PBMCs.

CDR3 nucleotides: TGCAGCATGACAGGAGCTAACTATGGCTACACCTTC. This codes for CSMTGANYGYTF. The V call is TRBV29-1, the J call TRBJ1-2; TRBD1 is a possible D gene (6 bases). Germline V gene lookup returns CDR1 SQVTM and CDR2 ANQGSEA. The V and J ends lost 8 bases and 0 bases respectively, with 10 bases between them. The CDR3 is 12 residues long.